This passage covers 3 T cell receptor beta chains from one sample sequenced in a study of CD8 T cells in Susac syndrome. Random hexamers primed reverse transcription of roughly 0.5 to 1 ug RNA. TCRdb passed the immunoSEQ multiplex PCR reads through MiXCR, listing each CDR3 protein once. The sample has 51,000 or so distinct CDR3 sequences; over 85% are singletons. Material: CD8+ T cells from PBMCs. The receptor source for this set is a human donor in good health.

The rearrangement joins TRBV23-1 to TRBJ1-5; 7 nucleotides agree with TRBD1. TRBV23-1 belongs to the ORF category, with a function that is uncertain. The CDR3 sequence is 15 residues long. The V and J ends lost 8 bases and 1 base, in that order; junction bases with no gene match: 8. The CDR3 bases are TGCGCCAGCCTGACAGGGAGGGCGAGCAATCAGCCCCAGCATTTT. Protein: CASLTGRASNQPQHF.

The V call is TRBV5-6, the J call TRBJ2-2; no firm D call. V was shortened by 2 bases and J by 11 bases, with 13 bases between the two germline ends. CDR3 size: 13 residues. Germline CDR1 and CDR2: SGHDT and YYEEEE. CDR3 sequence reads: CASSLQSLGELFF. The CDR3 DNA sequence: TGTGCCAGCAGCTTACAATCTCTGGGTGAGCTGTTTTTT.

The CDR3 is CASSFGLAGVKTGELFF. The CDR3 bases are TGTGCCAGCAGTTTTGGGCTAGCGGGAGTAAAAACCGGGGAGCTGTTTTTT. The genes are TRBV27 and TRBJ2-2; 10 nucleotides agree with TRBD2. The length of the CDR3 is 17 residues. CDR1 and CDR2 from the germline V gene are MNHEY and SMNVEV (reference sequence). V gave up 3 bases and J gave up 5 bases; unmatched junction bases: 9.